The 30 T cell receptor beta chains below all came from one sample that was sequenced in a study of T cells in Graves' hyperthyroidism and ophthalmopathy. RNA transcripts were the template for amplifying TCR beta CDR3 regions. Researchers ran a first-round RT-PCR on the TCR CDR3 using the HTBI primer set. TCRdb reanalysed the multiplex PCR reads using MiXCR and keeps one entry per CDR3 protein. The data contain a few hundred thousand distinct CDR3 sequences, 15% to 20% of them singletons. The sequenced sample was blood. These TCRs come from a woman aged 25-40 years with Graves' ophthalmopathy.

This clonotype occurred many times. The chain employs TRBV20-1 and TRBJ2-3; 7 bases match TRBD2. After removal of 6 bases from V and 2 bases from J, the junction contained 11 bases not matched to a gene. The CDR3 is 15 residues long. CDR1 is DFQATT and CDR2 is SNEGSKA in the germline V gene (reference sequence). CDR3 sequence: CSAPPLAVTTDTQYF. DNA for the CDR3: TGCAGTGCGCCTCCGCTAGCGGTCACCACAGATACGCAGTATTTT.

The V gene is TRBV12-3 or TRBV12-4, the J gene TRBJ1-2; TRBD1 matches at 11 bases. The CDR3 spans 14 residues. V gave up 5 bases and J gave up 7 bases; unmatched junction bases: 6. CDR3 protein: CASSPGQGAPGYTF. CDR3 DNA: TGTGCCAGCAGTCCCGGACAGGGGGCGCCTGGCTACACCTTC.

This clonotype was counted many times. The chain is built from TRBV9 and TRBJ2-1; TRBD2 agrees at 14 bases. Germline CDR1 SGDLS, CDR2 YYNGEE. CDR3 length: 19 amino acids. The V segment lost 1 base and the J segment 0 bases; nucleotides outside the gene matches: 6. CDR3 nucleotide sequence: TGTGCCAGCAGCGTAACGGGACTAGCGGGGGCCAGCTCCTACAATGAGCAGTTCTTC. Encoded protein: CASSVTGLAGASSYNEQFF.

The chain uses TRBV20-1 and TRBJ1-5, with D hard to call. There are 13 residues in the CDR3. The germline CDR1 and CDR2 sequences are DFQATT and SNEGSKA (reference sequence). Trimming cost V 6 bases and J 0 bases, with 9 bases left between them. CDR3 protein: CSAYRDSNQPQHF. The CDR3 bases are TGCAGTGCATACAGAGATAGCAATCAGCCCCAGCATTTT.

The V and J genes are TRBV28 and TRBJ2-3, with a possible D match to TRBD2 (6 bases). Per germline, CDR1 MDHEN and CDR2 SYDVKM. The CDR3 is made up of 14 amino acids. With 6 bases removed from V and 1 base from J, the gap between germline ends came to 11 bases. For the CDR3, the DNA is TGTGCCAGCAGGGCGGGACTCCGCACAGATACGCAGTATTTT. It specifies CASRAGLRTDTQYF. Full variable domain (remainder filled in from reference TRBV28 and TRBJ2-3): DVKVTQSSRYLVKRTGEKVFLECVQDMDHENMFWYRQDPGLGLRLIYFSYDVKMKEKGDIPEGYSVSREKKERFSLILESASTNQTSMYLCASRAGLRTDTQYFGPGTRLTVL.

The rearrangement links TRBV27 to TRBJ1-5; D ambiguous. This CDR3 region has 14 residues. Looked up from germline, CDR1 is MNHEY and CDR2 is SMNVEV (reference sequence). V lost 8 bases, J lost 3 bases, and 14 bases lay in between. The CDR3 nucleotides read TGTGCCAGCGGAACGGAAGGAGCCAATCAGCCCCAGCATTTT. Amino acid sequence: CASGTEGANQPQHF.

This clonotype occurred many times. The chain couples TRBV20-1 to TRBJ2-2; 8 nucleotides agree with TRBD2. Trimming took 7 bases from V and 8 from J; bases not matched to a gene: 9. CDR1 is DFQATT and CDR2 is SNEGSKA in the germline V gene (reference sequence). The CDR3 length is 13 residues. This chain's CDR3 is CSVNSGAVGELFF. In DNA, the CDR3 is TGCAGTGTGAATAGCGGGGCGGTGGGGGAGCTGTTTTTT.

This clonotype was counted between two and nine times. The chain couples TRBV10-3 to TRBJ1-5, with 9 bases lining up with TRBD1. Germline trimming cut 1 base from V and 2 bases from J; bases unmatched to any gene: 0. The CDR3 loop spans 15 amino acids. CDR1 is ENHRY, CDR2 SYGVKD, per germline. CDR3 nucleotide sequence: TGTGCCATCAGTGAGTGGACAGGGGGCAATCAGCCCCAGCATTTT. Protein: CAISEWTGGNQPQHF.

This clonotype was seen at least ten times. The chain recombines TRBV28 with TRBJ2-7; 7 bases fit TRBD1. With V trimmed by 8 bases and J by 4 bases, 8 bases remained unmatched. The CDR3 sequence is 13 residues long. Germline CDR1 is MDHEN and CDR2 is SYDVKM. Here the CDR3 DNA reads TGTGCCAGCGGTACAGGGGCCGTTTACGAGCAGTACTTC. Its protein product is CASGTGAVYEQYF. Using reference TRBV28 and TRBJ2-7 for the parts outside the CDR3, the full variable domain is DVKVTQSSRYLVKRTGEKVFLECVQDMDHENMFWYRQDPGLGLRLIYFSYDVKMKEKGDIPEGYSVSREKKERFSLILESASTNQTSMYLCASGTGAVYEQYFGPGTRLTVT.

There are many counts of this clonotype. The CDR3 DNA sequence: TGTGCCAGCAGGCCAACAGGGGACGTGTATTACGAGCAGTACTTC. The encoded protein is CASRPTGDVYYEQYF. The J gene is TRBJ2-7, the V gene TRBV6-1; TRBD1 matches at 7 bases. V gave up 6 bases and J gave up 4 bases; unmatched junction bases: 12. CDR1 and CDR2 from the germline V gene are MNHNS and SASEGT. The CDR3 totals 15 residues.

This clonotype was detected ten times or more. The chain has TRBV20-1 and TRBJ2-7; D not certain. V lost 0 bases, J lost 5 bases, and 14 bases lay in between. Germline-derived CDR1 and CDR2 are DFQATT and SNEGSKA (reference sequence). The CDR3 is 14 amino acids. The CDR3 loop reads CSARDGVRTDEQYF. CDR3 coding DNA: TGCAGTGCTAGAGACGGAGTCAGGACGGACGAGCAGTACTTC.

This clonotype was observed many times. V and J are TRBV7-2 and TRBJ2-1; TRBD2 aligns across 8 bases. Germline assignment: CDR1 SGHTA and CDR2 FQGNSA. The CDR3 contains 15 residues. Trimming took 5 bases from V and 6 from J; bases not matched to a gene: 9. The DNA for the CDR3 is TGTGCCAGCAGCGAACTAGCGGAGACCCCCAATGAGCAGTTCTTC. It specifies CASSELAETPNEQFF.

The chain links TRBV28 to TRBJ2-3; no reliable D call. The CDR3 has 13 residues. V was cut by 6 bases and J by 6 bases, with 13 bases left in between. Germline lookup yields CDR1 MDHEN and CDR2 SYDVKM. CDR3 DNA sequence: TGTGCCAGCAGCCCCCCGGATGGGGATACGCAGTATTTT. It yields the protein CASSPPDGDTQYF.

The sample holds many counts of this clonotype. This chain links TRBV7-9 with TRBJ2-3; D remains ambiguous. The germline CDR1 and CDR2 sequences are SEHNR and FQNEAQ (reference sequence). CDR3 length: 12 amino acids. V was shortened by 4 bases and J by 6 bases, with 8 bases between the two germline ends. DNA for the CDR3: TGTGCCAGCAGCTCAGCGCCGGATACGCAGTATTTT. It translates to CASSSAPDTQYF.

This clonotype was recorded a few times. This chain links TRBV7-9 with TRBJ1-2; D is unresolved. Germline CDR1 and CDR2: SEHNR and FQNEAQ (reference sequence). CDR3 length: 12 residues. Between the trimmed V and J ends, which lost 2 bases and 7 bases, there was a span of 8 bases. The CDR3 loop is CASSLLAAGYTF. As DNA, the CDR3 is TGTGCCAGCAGCTTATTGGCAGCTGGCTACACCTTC.

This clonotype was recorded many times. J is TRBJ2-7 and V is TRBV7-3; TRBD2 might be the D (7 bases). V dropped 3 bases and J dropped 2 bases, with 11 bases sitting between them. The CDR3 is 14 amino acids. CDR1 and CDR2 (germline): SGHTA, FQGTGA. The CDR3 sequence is CASSLGGAPYEQYF. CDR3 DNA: TGTGCCAGCAGCTTGGGGGGGGCCCCCTACGAGCAGTACTTC.

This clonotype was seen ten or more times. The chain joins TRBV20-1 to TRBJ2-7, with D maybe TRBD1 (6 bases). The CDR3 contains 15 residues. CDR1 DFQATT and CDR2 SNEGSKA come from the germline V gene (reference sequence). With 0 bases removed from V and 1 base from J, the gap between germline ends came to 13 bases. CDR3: CSARDMDSVSYEQYF. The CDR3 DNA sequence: TGCAGTGCTAGAGATATGGACAGTGTATCCTACGAGCAGTACTTC.

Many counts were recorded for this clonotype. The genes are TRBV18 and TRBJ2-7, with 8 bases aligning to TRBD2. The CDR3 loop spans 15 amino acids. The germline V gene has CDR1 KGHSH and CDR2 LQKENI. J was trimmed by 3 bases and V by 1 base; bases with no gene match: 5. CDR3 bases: TGTGCCAGCTCACCACTGGGACTAGATGTCTACGAGCAGTACTTC. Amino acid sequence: CASSPLGLDVYEQYF.

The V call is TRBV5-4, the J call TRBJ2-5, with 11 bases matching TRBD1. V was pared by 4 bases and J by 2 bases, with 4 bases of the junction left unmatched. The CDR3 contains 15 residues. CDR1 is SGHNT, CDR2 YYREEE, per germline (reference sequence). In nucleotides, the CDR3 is TGTGCCAGCAGCCGGGGACAGGGGGGGCAAGAGACCCAGTACTTC. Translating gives CASSRGQGGQETQYF.

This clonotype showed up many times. Written as DNA, the CDR3 is TGTGCCAGCACCTTAAGGGGAAGGGGTACTGAAGCTTTCTTT. This translates into CASTLRGRGTEAFF. The rearrangement links TRBV5-6 to TRBJ1-1; a possible D gene is TRBD1 (5 bases). The germline gives CDR1 SGHDT, CDR2 YYEEEE. Trimming took 6 bases from V and 5 from J, leaving 17 bases between them. The CDR3 contains 14 residues.

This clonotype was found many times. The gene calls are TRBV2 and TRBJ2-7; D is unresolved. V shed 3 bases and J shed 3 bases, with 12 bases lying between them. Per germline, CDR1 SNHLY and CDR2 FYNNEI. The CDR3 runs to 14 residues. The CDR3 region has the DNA TGTGCCAGCAGTGAGTCGCTCCCTTACTACGAGCAGTACTTC. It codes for CASSESLPYYEQYF.

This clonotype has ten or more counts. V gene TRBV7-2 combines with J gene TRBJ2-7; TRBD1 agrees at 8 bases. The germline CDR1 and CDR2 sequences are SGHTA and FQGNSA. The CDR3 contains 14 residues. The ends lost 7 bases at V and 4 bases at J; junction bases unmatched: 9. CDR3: CASTFGQGAYEQYF. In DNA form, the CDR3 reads TGTGCCAGCACCTTCGGGCAGGGGGCATACGAGCAGTACTTC.

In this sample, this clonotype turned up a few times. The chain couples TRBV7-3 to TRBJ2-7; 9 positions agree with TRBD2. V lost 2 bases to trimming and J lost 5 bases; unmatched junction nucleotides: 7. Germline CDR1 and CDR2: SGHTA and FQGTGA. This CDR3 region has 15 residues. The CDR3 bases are TGTGCCAGCAGCTTACAGGCGGGAGGGCCAAACGAGCAGTACTTC. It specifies CASSLQAGGPNEQYF. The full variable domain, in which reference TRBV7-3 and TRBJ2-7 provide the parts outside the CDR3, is GAGVSQTPSNKVTEKGKYVELRCDPISGHTALYWYRQSLGQGPEFLIYFQGTGAADDSGLPNDRFFAVRPEGSVSTLKIQRTERGDSAVYLCASSLQAGGPNEQYFGPGTRLTVT.

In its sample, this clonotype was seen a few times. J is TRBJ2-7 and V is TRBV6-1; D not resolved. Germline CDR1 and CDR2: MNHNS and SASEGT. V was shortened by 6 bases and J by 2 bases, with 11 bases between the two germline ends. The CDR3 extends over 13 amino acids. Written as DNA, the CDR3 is TGTGCCAGCAGAAGTCCTCACACCTACGAGCAGTACTTC. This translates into CASRSPHTYEQYF.

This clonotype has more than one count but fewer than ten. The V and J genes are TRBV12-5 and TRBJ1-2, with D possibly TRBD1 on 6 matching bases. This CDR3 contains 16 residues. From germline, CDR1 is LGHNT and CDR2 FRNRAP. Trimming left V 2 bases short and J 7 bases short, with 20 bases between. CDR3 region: CASGLQPPGTFGGYTF. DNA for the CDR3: TGTGCTAGTGGTTTGCAACCCCCCGGGACATTTGGTGGCTACACCTTC. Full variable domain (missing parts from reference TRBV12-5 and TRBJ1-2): DARVTQTPRHKVTEMGQEVTMRCQPILGHNTVFWYRQTMMQGLELLAYFRNRAPLDDSGMPKDRFSAEMPDATLATLKIQPSEPRDSAVYFCASGLQPPGTFGGYTFGSGTRLTVV.

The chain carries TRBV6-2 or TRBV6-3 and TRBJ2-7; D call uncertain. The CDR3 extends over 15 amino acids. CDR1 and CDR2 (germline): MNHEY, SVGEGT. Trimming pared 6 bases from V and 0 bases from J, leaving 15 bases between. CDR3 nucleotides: TGTGCCAGCAGGAGGAGAGGTCCCCGCTCCTACGAGCAGTACTTC. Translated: CASRRRGPRSYEQYF.

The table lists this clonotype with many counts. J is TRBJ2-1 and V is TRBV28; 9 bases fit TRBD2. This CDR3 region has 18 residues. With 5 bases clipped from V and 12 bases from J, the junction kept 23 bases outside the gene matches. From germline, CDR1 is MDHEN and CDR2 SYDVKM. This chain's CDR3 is CASSPTYPGLAPWGVQFF. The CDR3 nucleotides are TGTGCCAGCAGTCCAACTTATCCGGGACTAGCCCCCTGGGGGGTGCAGTTCTTC.

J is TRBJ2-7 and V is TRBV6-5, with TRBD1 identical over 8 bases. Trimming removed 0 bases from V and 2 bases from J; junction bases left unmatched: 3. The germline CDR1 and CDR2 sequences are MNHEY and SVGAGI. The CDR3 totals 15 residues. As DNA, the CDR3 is TGTGCCAGCAGTTACTCGTTGGACAGGGCCTACGAGCAGTACTTC. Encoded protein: CASSYSLDRAYEQYF.

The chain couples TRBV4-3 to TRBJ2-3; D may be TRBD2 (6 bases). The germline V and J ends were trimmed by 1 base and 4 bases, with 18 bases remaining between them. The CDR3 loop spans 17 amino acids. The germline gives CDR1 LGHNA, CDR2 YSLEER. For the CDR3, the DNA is TGCGCCAGCAGCCAAGTGTTCCGACTAGGCCAAGCAGATACGCAGTATTTT. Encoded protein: CASSQVFRLGQADTQYF.

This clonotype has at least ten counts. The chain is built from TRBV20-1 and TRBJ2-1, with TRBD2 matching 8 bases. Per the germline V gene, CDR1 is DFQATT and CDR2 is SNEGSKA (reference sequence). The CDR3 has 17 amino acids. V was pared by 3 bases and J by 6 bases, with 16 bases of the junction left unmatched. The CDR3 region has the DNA TGCAGTGCTAGCCAGGGTGGGACGGGACTAGGCCTCAATGAGCAGTTCTTC. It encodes CSASQGGTGLGLNEQFF.